Listed below are T cell receptor beta chains from one sample, sequenced in a study of early T cells in non-severe SARS-CoV-2 infection. MiXCR, run by TCRdb on the 5' RACE reads, gives a single entry per CDR3 protein. Of 40,000 to 55,000 distinct CDR3 sequences listed, approximately 9.4% are singletons. Sequenced: whole blood. The receptors stem from an adult who was a healthcare worker with PCR-confirmed SARS-CoV-2 infection or an uninfected control (not recorded which). Both conserved end residues are part of each CDR3. The D gene is left open where the match is weak. The size entry is marked missing in some rows and otherwise reads once, few, many or a size class.

CASSTTGDATYEQYF,TGTGCCAGTAGTACGACAGGGGACGCTACCTACGAGCAGTACTTC,many,TRBV19,TRBJ2-7,TRBD1,15
CAGRADRYEKLFF,TGTGCCGGCCGCGCGGACAGATATGAAAAACTGTTTTTT,many,TRBV7-9,TRBJ1-4,NA,13
CASSLVIGQVDEQFF,TGTGCCAGCAGCTTAGTAATCGGGCAAGTCGATGAGCAGTTCTTC,NA,TRBV7-9,TRBJ2-1,NA,15
CSARPVLYGYTF,TGCAGTGCCCGACCGGTTCTCTATGGCTACACCTTC,few,TRBV20-1,TRBJ1-2,NA,12
CASSFGAWTEAFF,TGTGCCAGCAGCTTCGGGGCATGGACTGAAGCTTTCTTT,many,TRBV27,TRBJ1-1,NA,13
CASSLPSGHEQFF,TGCGCCAGCAGCTTGCCTAGCGGGCATGAGCAGTTCTTC,NA,TRBV5-1,TRBJ2-1,TRBD2,13
CASSPAPAGSYEQYF,TGTGCCAGCAGCCCAGCCCCAGCGGGCTCCTACGAGCAGTACTTC,NA,TRBV9,TRBJ2-7,NA,15
CSVERGSPKRNTEAFF,TGCAGCGTAGAAAGGGGCAGTCCAAAGAGGAACACTGAAGCTTTCTTT,few,TRBV29-1,TRBJ1-1,NA,16
CASSLVGAGYNEQFF,TGTGCCAGCAGCTTAGTAGGAGCGGGATACAATGAGCAGTTCTTC,NA,TRBV11-3,TRBJ2-1,TRBD2,15
CASSPLDRAETQYF,TGTGCCAGCTCACCCCTCGACAGGGCCGAGACCCAGTACTTC,few,TRBV18,TRBJ2-5,TRBD1,14
CASSPTGTGNSYGYTF,TGTGCCAGCTCACCAACCGGGACAGGGAATTCCTATGGCTACACCTTC,NA,TRBV18,TRBJ1-2,TRBD1,16
CASSLGASRYEQYF,TGCGCCAGCAGCTTGGGGGCTAGCCGGTACGAGCAGTACTTC,NA,TRBV5-1,TRBJ2-7,NA,14
CASRPSRGSGNGTDTQYF,TGTGCCAGCAGACCTAGCCGGGGTAGCGGGAATGGGACAGATACGCAGTATTTT,many,TRBV5-4,TRBJ2-3,TRBD2,18
CASSQDRYGGYNEQFF,TGTGCCAGCAGCCAAGATAGGTACGGGGGATACAATGAGCAGTTCTTC,NA,TRBV14,TRBJ2-1,NA,16
CASSSQGLSGNTIYF,TGTGCCAGCAGCTCCCAGGGATTATCAGGAAACACCATATATTTT,many,TRBV12-3/TRBV12-4,TRBJ1-3,NA,15
CASSSLGSGELFF,TGTGCCAGCAGCTCTCTAGGCTCCGGGGAGCTGTTTTTT,NA,TRBV7-3,TRBJ2-2,NA,13
CSARRREDYNEQFF,TGCAGTGCTAGAAGACGAGAGGATTACAATGAGCAGTTCTTC,many,TRBV20-1,TRBJ2-1,NA,14
CASSTSSRQAFF,TGTGCCAGCAGTACCTCCTCACGGCAAGCTTTCTTT,NA,TRBV12-3/TRBV12-4,TRBJ1-1,NA,12
CASSLGAYGYTF,TGTGCCAGCAGTTTAGGCGCCTATGGCTACACCTTC,few,TRBV25-1,TRBJ1-2,NA,12
CASSPRTSGPHNEQFF,TGTGCCAGCAGTCCCAGGACTAGCGGGCCACACAATGAGCAGTTCTTC,few,TRBV12-3/TRBV12-4,TRBJ2-1,TRBD2,16
CSARDRKRSPRGNEQFF,TGCAGTGCTAGAGATCGAAAGCGGTCCCCCCGTGGGAATGAGCAGTTCTTC,few,TRBV20-1,TRBJ2-1,NA,17
CASSSVIGNQPQHF,TGTGCCAGCAGTTCGGTTATCGGGAATCAGCCCCAGCATTTT,NA,TRBV6-5,TRBJ1-5,NA,14
CASSLRGPEAFF,TGTGCCAGCAGCTTAAGAGGGCCTGAAGCTTTCTTT,NA,TRBV5-6,TRBJ1-1,NA,12
CSARRGTSVLSYEQYF,TGCAGTGCCCGACGAGGGACTAGCGTACTTTCCTACGAGCAGTACTTC,NA,TRBV20-1,TRBJ2-7,TRBD2,16
CASTATGVSRPDTQYF,TGTGCCAGCACCGCGACGGGCGTCTCAAGACCAGATACGCAGTATTTT,many,TRBV6-1,TRBJ2-3,NA,16
CSAFQGAWNQPQHF,TGCAGTGCTTTCCAGGGGGCTTGGAATCAGCCCCAGCATTTT,many,TRBV20-1,TRBJ1-5,TRBD1,14
CASSVDGSHEQYF,TGTGCCAGCAGCGTAGACGGGAGCCACGAGCAGTACTTC,NA,TRBV9,TRBJ2-7,NA,13